These T cell receptor beta chains were read from a single sample in a study of Ad26.COV2.S vaccination and SARS-CoV-2 variants. Sequencing was performed with immunoSEQ multiplex PCR; in TCRdb, only in-frame clones are kept and a portion is missing. Here the sample spans about 400,000 clones, 89% being singletons. The sequencing here drew on peripheral blood, taken in a trial of Ad26.COV2.S vaccine versus placebo. The source is a person aged 18-65 years who received the Ad26.COV2.S COVID-19 vaccine or a placebo. Both conserved end residues are part of each CDR3. Each record gives: J gene, D gene, V gene, clone size, CDR3 protein, CDR3 DNA. The D gene is left open where the match is weak. Not all rows give a size; the values are once, few, many and, for expanded clones, a class.

>TRBJ2-6|NA|TRBV6-6|once
CASSYKGRSGANVLTF
TGTGCCAGCAGTTACAAAGGGCGCTCTGGGGCCAACGTCCTGACTTTC
>TRBJ2-1|TRBD2|TRBV14|NA
CASSQGLAEPNEQFF
TGTGCCAGCAGCCAGGGACTAGCGGAGCCCAATGAGCAGTTCTTC
>TRBJ2-2|NA|TRBV5-5|NA
CASSLVAGTGELFF
TGTGCCAGCAGCTTGGTTGCGGGTACCGGGGAGCTGTTTTTT
>TRBJ2-7|TRBD1|TRBV5-4|NA
CASSWGQGAVGAYEQYF
TGTGCCAGCAGCTGGGGACAGGGGGCGGTGGGAGCTTACGAGCAGTACTTC
>TRBJ2-1|TRBD1|TRBV27|NA
CASSPRTGWNEQFF
TGTGCCAGCAGCCCTAGGACAGGGTGGAATGAGCAGTTCTTC
>TRBJ2-2|NA|TRBV3-1/TRBV3-2|once
CASSQKGGGELFF
TGTGCCAGCAGCCAGAAGGGGGGAGGGGAGCTGTTTTTT
>TRBJ1-3|NA|TRBV28|NA
CASSPTGLSGNTIYF
TGTGCCAGCAGTCCTACAGGACTCTCTGGAAACACCATATATTTT
>TRBJ2-7|TRBD2|TRBV4-1|NA
CASSQTTSDPYEQYF
TGCGCCAGCAGCCAGACGACTAGCGACCCCTACGAGCAGTACTTC
>TRBJ1-3|NA|TRBV7-9|NA
CAGEAFPAGNTIYF
TGTGCCGGGGAGGCATTCCCAGCGGGAAACACCATATATTTT
>TRBJ1-1|NA|TRBV6-6|NA
CASSPHPWRWNTEAFF
TGTGCCAGCAGCCCACACCCTTGGCGGTGGAACACTGAAGCTTTCTTT
>TRBJ1-5|NA|TRBV30|NA
CAWSVGRGQPQHF
TGTGCCTGGAGTGTTGGACGGGGTCAGCCCCAGCATTTT
>TRBJ2-7|NA|TRBV7-6|NA
CASSSGAGQDSYEQYF
TGTGCCAGCAGCTCTGGGGCTGGGCAGGACTCCTACGAGCAGTACTTC
>TRBJ1-2|NA|TRBV5-4|few
CASSYQGSIYGYTF
TGTGCCAGCAGCTATCAGGGGTCTATCTATGGCTACACCTTC
>TRBJ2-1|NA|TRBV10-2|NA
CASSVRVGLLYNEQFF
TGCGCCAGCAGTGTTAGAGTAGGCCTCCTATACAATGAGCAGTTCTTC
>TRBJ2-3|NA|TRBV5-4|NA
CASSFTGRTDTQYF
TGTGCCAGCAGCTTTACAGGCCGCACAGATACGCAGTATTTT
>TRBJ1-5|NA|TRBV3-1/TRBV3-2|NA
CASSQAGVGQPQHF
TGTGCCAGCAGCCAAGCAGGGGTAGGACAGCCCCAGCATTTT
>TRBJ1-4|NA|TRBV5-1|NA
CASSSLFGKLFF
TGCGCCAGCAGCTCCCTCTTTGGAAAACTGTTTTTT
>TRBJ1-4|NA|TRBV7-2|few
CASSLGRLEKLFF
TGTGCCAGCAGCTTAGGGCGGCTCGAAAAACTGTTTTTT
>TRBJ2-5|TRBD1|TRBV7-8|NA
CASSDGTGVETQYF
TGTGCCAGCAGCGACGGGACAGGGGTGGAGACCCAGTACTTC
>TRBJ2-3|TRBD1|TRBV15|NA
CATSSERTGGGGKQYF
TGTGCCACCAGCAGCGAAAGGACAGGGGGCGGGGGCAAGCAGTATTTT
>TRBJ1-2|NA|TRBV6-2/TRBV6-3|few
CASSSQVGYTF
TGTGCCAGCAGTAGCCAAGTTGGCTACACCTTC
>TRBJ2-5|TRBD1|TRBV5-8|NA
CASSTGVWETQYF
TGTGCCAGCAGTACAGGGGTTTGGGAGACCCAGTACTTC
>TRBJ1-2|NA|TRBV5-5|NA
CASSPALYGYTF
TGTGCCAGCAGCCCCGCCCTTTATGGCTACACCTTC
>TRBJ2-1|TRBD1|TRBV10-3|NA
CAISANRGQSYNEQFF
TGTGCCATCAGTGCAAACAGGGGGCAATCCTACAATGAGCAGTTCTTC
>TRBJ2-6|TRBD1|TRBV28|once
CASSPNLDRTGANVLTF
TGTGCCAGCAGTCCCAACTTGGACAGGACCGGGGCCAACGTCCTGACTTTC
>TRBJ2-1|TRBD2|TRBV11-2|NA
CASSAGTSSYNEQFF
TGTGCCAGCAGTGCCGGGACTAGCTCCTACAATGAGCAGTTCTTC
>TRBJ2-1|NA|TRBV6-5|NA
CASSYGHQSYNEQFF
TGTGCCAGCAGTTACGGGCACCAGAGTTACAATGAGCAGTTCTTC
>TRBJ1-5|TRBD1|TRBV28|NA
CASSPGTVNQPQHF
TGTGCCAGCAGCCCGGGGACAGTCAATCAGCCCCAGCATTTT
>TRBJ2-7|NA|TRBV24-1|NA
CATSDSTYEQYF
TGTGCCACCAGTGACTCTACCTACGAGCAGTACTTC
>TRBJ2-3|NA|TRBV6-5|NA
CASSQTSGGDTQYF
TGTGCCAGCAGCCAGACATCGGGCGGGGATACGCAGTATTTT
>TRBJ2-7|TRBD1|TRBV6-2/TRBV6-3|NA
CASSLVRGPYEQYF
TGTGCCAGCAGTTTGGTCAGGGGGCCCTACGAGCAGTACTTC
>TRBJ1-5|NA|TRBV19|NA
CASSITGRGGNQPQHF
TGTGCCAGTAGTATCACGGGGCGGGGTGGCAATCAGCCCCAGCATTTT
>TRBJ2-7|NA|TRBV19|NA
CASSSAGRYEQYF
TGTGCCAGTAGTAGCGCAGGGAGATACGAGCAGTACTTC
>TRBJ2-1|NA|TRBV7-3|NA
CASSLRSKGVGSYNEQFF
TGTGCCAGCAGCTTAAGGAGTAAGGGAGTCGGTTCCTACAATGAGCAGTTCTTC
>TRBJ1-5|NA|TRBV28|NA
CASRVIMSNQPQHF
TGTGCCAGCAGGGTGATAATGAGCAATCAGCCCCAGCATTTT